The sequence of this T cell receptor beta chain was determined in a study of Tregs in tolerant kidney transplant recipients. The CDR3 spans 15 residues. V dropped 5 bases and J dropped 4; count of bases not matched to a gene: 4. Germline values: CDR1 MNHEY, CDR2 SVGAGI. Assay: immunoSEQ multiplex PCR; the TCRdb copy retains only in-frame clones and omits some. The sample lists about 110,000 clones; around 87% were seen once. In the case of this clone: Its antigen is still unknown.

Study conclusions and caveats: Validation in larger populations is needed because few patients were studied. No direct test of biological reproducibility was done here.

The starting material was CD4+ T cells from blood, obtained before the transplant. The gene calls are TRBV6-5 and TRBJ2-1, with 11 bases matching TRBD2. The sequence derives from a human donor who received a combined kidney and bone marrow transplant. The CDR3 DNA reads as TGTGCCAGCAGTCGGGGACTAGCGGTGTACAATGAGCAGTTCTTC. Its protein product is CASSRGLAVYNEQFF.